This TCR beta chain was recorded in a study of OX40 agonist ivuxolimab in advanced cancers. About the study: Every 2 weeks, patients got intravenous ivuxolimab at one of six dose levels (0.01-10 mg/kg). Findings and limits, study-wide: The study found among the lowest clonal expansion in partial responders at 0.1-3.0 mg/kg.

In the case of this clone: Antigen specificity is unknown.

The method was immunoSEQ multiplex PCR; TCRdb's version includes in-frame clones alone and lacks a portion of them. The table shows roughly 64,000 clones, with around 80% occurring only once. Looked up from germline, CDR1 is ENHRY and CDR2 is SYGVKD. The CDR3 runs to 14 residues. V trimming: 5 bases; J trimming: 4 bases; junction bases outside the gene matches: 4. The rearrangement links TRBV10-3 to TRBJ1-1; TRBD1 matches at 10 bases. The TCR was taken from an adult with an advanced solid tumor such as melanoma, head and neck, liver or kidney cancer. Sequenced here: CD4+ or CD8+ T cells sorted from blood, sampled in a trial of the OX40 agonist ivuxolimab. CDR3 residues: CAISPGQGTTEAFF. The CDR3 coding sequence is TGTGCCATCAGTCCGGGACAGGGGACCACTGAAGCTTTCTTT.